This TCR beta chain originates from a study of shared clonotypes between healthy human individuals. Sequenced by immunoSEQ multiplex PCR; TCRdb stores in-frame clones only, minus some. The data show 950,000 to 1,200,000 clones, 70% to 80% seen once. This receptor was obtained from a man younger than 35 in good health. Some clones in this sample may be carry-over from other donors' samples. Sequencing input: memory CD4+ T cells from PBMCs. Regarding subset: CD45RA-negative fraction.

The CDR3 DNA reads as TGCGCCAACAAACAGGGGCGAGGGTGGCAAGAGACCCAGTACTTC. The encoded protein is CANKQGRGWQETQYF. V gene TRBV5-1 combines with J gene TRBJ2-5; 7 nucleotides match TRBD1. Germline values: CDR1 SGHRS, CDR2 YFSETQ. J was trimmed by 2 bases and V by 9 bases; bases with no gene match: 13. The CDR3 has 15 residues.